The 6 T cell receptor beta chains listed next were all sequenced from one sample in a study of blood T cell repertoires in COVID-19. Here immunoSEQ multiplex PCR was the method, and the copy in TCRdb shows in-frame clones only, minus some. This table has a few hundred thousand clones, around 89% appearing once. The source material was peripheral blood. The receptor source for this set is a middle-aged woman with COVID-19, enrolled during active disease.

The chain links TRBV14 to TRBJ2-1; 9 positions match TRBD2. V was pared by 2 bases and J by 6 bases, with 5 bases of the junction left unmatched. CDR3 length equals 15 residues. Germline CDR1 is SGHDN and CDR2 is FVKESK. The CDR3 DNA is TGTGCCAGCAGCCAACGGACAGCGGGAGGCAATGAGCAGTTCTTC. It translates to CASSQRTAGGNEQFF.

V usage is TRBV5-1 and J usage is TRBJ2-7; no reliable D call. The CDR3 runs to 14 residues. Per the germline V gene, CDR1 is SGHRS and CDR2 is YFSETQ. Trimming stripped 3 bases from V and 1 base from J, with 11 bases between. CDR3 nucleotide sequence: TGCGCCAGCAGCTCTACGGGTGCGTCCTACGAGCAGTACTTC. Translated, it gives CASSSTGASYEQYF.

This clone has a single count. The rearrangement joins TRBV7-2 to TRBJ1-5; D is unresolved. Trimming left V 8 bases short and J 3 bases short, with 11 bases between. The CDR3 is 13 residues long. Germline loops: CDR1 SGHTA, CDR2 FQGNSA. The CDR3 bases are TGTGCCAGCCAACAGAATTCCAATCAGCCCCAGCATTTT. This encodes CASQQNSNQPQHF. Full variable domain (rest looked up from reference TRBV7-2 and TRBJ1-5): GAGVSQSPSNKVTEKGKDVELRCDPISGHTALYWYRQSLGQGLEFLIYFQGNSAPDKSGLPSDRFSAERTGGSVSTLTIQRTQQEDSAVYLCASQQNSNQPQHFGDGTRLSIL.

The CDR3 sequence is CASSAGAEAYGYTF. The CDR3 DNA sequence: TGTGCCAGCAGCGCGGGGGCAGAAGCTTATGGCTACACCTTC. The chain has TRBV6-6 and TRBJ1-2; possibly TRBD1 for D (6 bases). Trimming shortened V by 6 bases and J by 5 bases, and 16 bases separated the two germline ends. The CDR3 covers 14 residues. Germline CDR1 and CDR2: MNHNY and SVGAGI (reference sequence).

The V gene is TRBV7-3, the J gene TRBJ1-2; D remains unclear. The V and J ends lost 0 bases and 4 bases respectively, with 12 bases between them. Germline V gene lookup returns CDR1 SGHTA and CDR2 FQGTGA. The CDR3 is 15 amino acids. The CDR3 nucleotides are TGTGCCAGCAGCTTAACTGGGAGGGATCTCTATGGCTACACCTTC. Residues: CASSLTGRDLYGYTF.

J is TRBJ1-2 and V is TRBV3-1 (or the pseudogene TRBV3-2), with 7 nucleotides matching TRBD1. The CDR3 totals 12 residues. Germline V gene lookup returns CDR1 LGHDT and CDR2 YNNKEL (reference sequence). Germline trimming cut 5 bases from V and 8 bases from J; bases unmatched to any gene: 5. The CDR3 is CASSTQGLGYTF. CDR3 in DNA: TGTGCCAGCAGCACACAGGGGCTGGGCTACACCTTC.